This paragraph covers one TCR beta chain sequence. In germline, CDR1 is MNHEY, CDR2 SVGAGI. The V gene lost 6 bases and the J gene lost 6 bases, with 17 bases spanning the gap. CDR3 length: 14 amino acids. These data are taken from a study of glioma-infiltrating T cells after dendritic cell vaccination. Whole-study context: Autologous tumor lysate-pulsed dendritic cell vaccination was given between about 2002 and 2013.

This table comes from immunoSEQ multiplex PCR, and its TCRdb copy is limited to in-frame clones, with some not included. The table has about 92,000 clones, more than 75% seen once; the top ten hold approximately 14%. This sequence joins TRBV6-5 and TRBJ1-1; D possibly corresponds to TRBD1 (6 bases). This material consisted of blood, taken before dendritic cell vaccination. This TCR was sampled from a human donor with glioblastoma. In DNA form, the CDR3 reads TGTGCCAGCAGGACCACAGGGATTCCCCCTGAAGCTTTCTTT. It codes for CASRTTGIPPEAFF.